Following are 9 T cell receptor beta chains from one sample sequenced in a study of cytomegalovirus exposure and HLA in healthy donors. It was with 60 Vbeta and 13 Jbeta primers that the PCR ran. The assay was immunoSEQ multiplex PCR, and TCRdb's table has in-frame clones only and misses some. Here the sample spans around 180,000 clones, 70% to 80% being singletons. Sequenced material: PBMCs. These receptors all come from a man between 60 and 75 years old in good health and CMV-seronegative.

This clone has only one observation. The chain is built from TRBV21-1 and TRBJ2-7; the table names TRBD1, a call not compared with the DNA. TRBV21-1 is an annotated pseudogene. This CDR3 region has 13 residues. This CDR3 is CASSKEGQYEQYF. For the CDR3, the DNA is TGTGCCAGCAGCAAAGAGGGGCAGTACGAGCAGTACTTC.

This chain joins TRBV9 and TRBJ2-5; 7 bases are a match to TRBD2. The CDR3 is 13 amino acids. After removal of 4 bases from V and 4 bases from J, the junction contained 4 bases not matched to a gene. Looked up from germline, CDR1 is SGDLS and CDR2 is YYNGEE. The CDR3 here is CASSLRLAETQYF. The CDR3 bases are TGTGCCAGCAGCCTCCGACTAGCAGAGACCCAGTACTTC.

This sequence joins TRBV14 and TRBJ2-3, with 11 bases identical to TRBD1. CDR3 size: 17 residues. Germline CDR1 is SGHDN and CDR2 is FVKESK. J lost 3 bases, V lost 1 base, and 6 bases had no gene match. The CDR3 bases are TGTGCCAGCAGCCAAGTTTGGGGACAGGGGGATACAGATACGCAGTATTTT. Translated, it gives CASSQVWGQGDTDTQYF.

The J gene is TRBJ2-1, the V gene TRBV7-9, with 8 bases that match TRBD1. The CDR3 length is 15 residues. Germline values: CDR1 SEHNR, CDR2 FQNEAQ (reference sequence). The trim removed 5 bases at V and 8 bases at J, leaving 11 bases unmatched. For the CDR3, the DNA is TGTGCCAGCAGCCTAAGGACAGGGTGCAACTATGAGCAGTTCTTC. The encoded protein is CASSLRTGCNYEQFF.

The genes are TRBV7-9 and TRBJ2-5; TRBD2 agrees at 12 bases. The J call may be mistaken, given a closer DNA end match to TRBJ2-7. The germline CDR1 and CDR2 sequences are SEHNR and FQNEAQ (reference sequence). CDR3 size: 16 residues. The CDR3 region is CASSLPTSGSHYEQYF. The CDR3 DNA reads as TGTGCCAGCAGCTTACCGACTAGCGGGAGCCACTACGAGCAGTACTTC.

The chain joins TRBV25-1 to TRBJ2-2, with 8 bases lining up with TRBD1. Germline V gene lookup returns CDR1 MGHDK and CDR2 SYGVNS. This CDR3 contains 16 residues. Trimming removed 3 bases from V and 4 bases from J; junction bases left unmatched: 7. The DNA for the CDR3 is TGTGCCAGCAGTGACCCTCGGACAGGGCTCACCGGGGAGCTGTTTTTT. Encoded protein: CASSDPRTGLTGELFF.

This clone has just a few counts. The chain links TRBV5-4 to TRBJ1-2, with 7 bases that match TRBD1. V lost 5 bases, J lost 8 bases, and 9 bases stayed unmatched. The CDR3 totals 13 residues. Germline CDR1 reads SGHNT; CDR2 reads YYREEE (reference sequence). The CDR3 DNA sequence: TGTGCCAGCAGGGCCGGGACAGATGACGGCTACACCTTC. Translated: CASRAGTDDGYTF.

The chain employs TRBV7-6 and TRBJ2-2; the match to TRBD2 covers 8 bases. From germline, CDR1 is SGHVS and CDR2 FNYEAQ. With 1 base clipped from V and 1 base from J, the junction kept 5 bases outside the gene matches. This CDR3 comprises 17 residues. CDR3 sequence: CASSLGVSGMNTGELFF. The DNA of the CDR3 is TGTGCCAGCAGCTTAGGGGTTAGCGGGATGAACACCGGGGAGCTGTTTTTT.

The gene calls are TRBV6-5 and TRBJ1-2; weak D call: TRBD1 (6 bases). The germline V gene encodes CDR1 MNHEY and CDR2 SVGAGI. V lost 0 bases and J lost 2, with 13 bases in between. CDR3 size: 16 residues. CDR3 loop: CASSYSVLQGNYGYTF. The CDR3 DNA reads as TGTGCCAGCAGTTACTCGGTCCTACAGGGAAACTATGGCTACACCTTC.